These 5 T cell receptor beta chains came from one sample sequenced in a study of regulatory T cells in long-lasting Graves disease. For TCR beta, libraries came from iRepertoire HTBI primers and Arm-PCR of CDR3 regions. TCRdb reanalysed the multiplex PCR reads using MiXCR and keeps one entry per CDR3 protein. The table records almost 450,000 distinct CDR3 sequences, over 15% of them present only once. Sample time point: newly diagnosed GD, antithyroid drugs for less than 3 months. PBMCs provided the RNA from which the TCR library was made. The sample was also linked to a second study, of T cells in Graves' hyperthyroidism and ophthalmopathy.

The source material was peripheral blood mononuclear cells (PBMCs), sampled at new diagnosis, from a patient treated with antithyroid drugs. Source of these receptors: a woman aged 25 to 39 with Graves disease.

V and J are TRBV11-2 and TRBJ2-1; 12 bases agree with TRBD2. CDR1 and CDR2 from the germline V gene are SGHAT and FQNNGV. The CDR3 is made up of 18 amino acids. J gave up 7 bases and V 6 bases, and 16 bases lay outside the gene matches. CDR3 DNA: TGTGCCAGCAGGTCATCCCCCGGACTAGCGGGACCGGGGAATGAGCAGTTCTTC. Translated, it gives CASRSSPGLAGPGNEQFF.

The CDR3 reads CASSYSSGQGDGYTF. DNA for the CDR3: TGTGCCAGCAGTTACTCCTCGGGACAGGGGGACGGCTACACCTTC. The chain links TRBV6-5 to TRBJ1-2; 11 bases are shared with TRBD1. V lost 0 bases, J lost 8 bases, and 5 bases stayed unmatched. The CDR3 sequence is 15 residues long. Looked up from germline, CDR1 is MNHEY and CDR2 is SVGAGI.

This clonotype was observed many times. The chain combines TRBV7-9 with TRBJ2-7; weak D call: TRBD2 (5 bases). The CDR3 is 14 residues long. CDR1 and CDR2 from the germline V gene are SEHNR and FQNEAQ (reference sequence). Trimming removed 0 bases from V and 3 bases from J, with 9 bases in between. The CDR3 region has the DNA TGTGCCAGCAGCTTAGCGGGAGCACGCTACGAGCAGTACTTC. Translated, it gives CASSLAGARYEQYF. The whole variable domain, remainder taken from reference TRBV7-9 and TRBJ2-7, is DTGVSQNPRHKITKRGQNVTFRCDPISEHNRLYWYRQTLGQGPEFLTYFQNEAQLEKSRLLSDRFSAERPKGSFSTLEIQRTEQGDSAMYLCASSLAGARYEQYFGPGTRLTVT.

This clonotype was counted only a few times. CDR3 sequence reads: CASSGGQGDSPLHF. Written as DNA, the CDR3 is TGCGCCAGCAGCGGAGGACAGGGAGATTCACCCCTCCACTTT. The chain links TRBV5-1 to TRBJ1-6; 8 bases map to TRBD1. Per germline, CDR1 SGHRS and CDR2 YFSETQ. This CDR3 has 14 residues. V was pared by 4 bases and J by 8 bases, with 5 bases of the junction left unmatched.

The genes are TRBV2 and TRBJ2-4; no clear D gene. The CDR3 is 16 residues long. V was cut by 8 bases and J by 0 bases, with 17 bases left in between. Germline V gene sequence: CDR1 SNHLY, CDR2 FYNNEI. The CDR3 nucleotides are TGTGCCAGCGGCGCAGCCAGAACCTTAGCCAAAAACATTCAGTACTTC. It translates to CASGAARTLAKNIQYF.